These 18 T cell receptor beta chains were sequenced from one sample in a study of blood T cells in healthy people across ages. The use of a sample-barcoded 5' primer and a J-beta primer mix characterized a second PCR of about 6 to 12 cycles. Each CDR3 protein is one row after TCRdb ran MiXCR on the 5' RACE reads. Of roughly 800,000 distinct CDR3 sequences in the sample, roughly 60% are singletons; the top ten hold roughly 22%. The sequencing input was blood. These TCRs come from a man aged 25 to 45 in good health.

The chain carries TRBV29-1 and TRBJ1-1, with 7 bases aligning to TRBD1. Germline-derived CDR1 and CDR2 are SQVTM and ANQGSEA. CDR3 length: 14 amino acids. V gave up 6 bases and J gave up 1 base; unmatched junction bases: 8. The CDR3 nucleotides are TGCAGCGTATGGCGGACAGGCTCGAACACTGAAGCTTTCTTT. Protein sequence: CSVWRTGSNTEAFF. The full variable domain, its missing parts supplied by reference TRBV29-1 and TRBJ1-1, is SAVISQKPSRDICQRGTSLTIQCQVDSQVTMMFWYRQQPGQSLTLIATANQGSEATYESGFVIDKFPISRPNLTFSTLTVSNMSPEDSSIYLCSVWRTGSNTEAFFGQGTRLTVV.

V usage is TRBV12-3 or TRBV12-4 and J usage is TRBJ2-5; the match to TRBD1 covers 7 bases. Matching the DNA end better, TRBJ2-1 makes the J call doubtful. CDR3 length: 14 residues. Here the CDR3 reads CASSFGQVSETQFF. CDR3 DNA sequence: TGTGCCAGCAGTTTCGGACAGGTATCAGAGACCCAGTTCTTC.

The chain uses TRBV2 and TRBJ2-3; 8 positions match TRBD2. This CDR3 spans 15 amino acids. Germline V gene lookup returns CDR1 SNHLY and CDR2 FYNNEI. Trimming at V came to 2 bases and at J to 1 base, leaving 2 bases not matched to a gene. The CDR3 protein is CASSESTSGTDTQYF. In DNA, the CDR3 is TGTGCCAGCAGTGAATCGACTAGCGGCACAGATACGCAGTATTTT.

This clonotype was counted only a few times. The CDR3 coding sequence is TGTGCCAGCAGCTTAGGGGTCAACTCCTACGAGCAGTACTTC. Translation gives CASSLGVNSYEQYF. V and J are TRBV7-2 and TRBJ2-7; D ambiguous. The CDR3 totals 14 residues. The germline V gene has CDR1 SGHTA and CDR2 FQGNSA. Between the trimmed V and J ends, which lost 1 base and 0 bases, there was a span of 7 bases.

The gene calls are TRBV20-1 and TRBJ2-5, with 8 bases lining up with TRBD1. Germline V gene lookup returns CDR1 DFQATT and CDR2 SNEGSKA (reference sequence). V lost 0 bases to trimming and J lost 11 bases; unmatched junction nucleotides: 11. The CDR3 runs to 14 residues. Here the CDR3 DNA reads TGCAGTGCTAGAGAAGGCACAGGGGGGTCCGGGCAGTACTTC. Its translation is CSAREGTGGSGQYF.

Only one count was recorded for this clonotype. V usage is TRBV27 and J usage is TRBJ2-1; D gene unclear. Between the trimmed V and J ends, which lost 3 bases and 9 bases, there was a span of 15 bases. Germline V gives CDR1 MNHEY, CDR2 SMNVEV (reference sequence). The CDR3 sequence is 14 residues long. The CDR3 DNA reads as TGTGCCAGCAGTTTCCTCGGATGTTACGTTGAGCAGTTCTTC. Translation: CASSFLGCYVEQFF.

This clonotype was seen only a few times. The gene calls are TRBV5-5 and TRBJ1-2; a weak D match, TRBD1 (5 bases). The CDR3 extends over 15 amino acids. Germline loops: CDR1 SGHKS, CDR2 YYEKEE (reference sequence). V was trimmed by 9 bases and J by 1 base, leaving 19 bases between them. The chain's CDR3 is CATKLGAQVNYGYTF. The CDR3 bases are TGTGCCACCAAACTAGGGGCACAGGTTAACTATGGCTACACCTTC. Drawing the rest from reference TRBV5-5 and TRBJ1-2, the complete variable domain is DAGVTQSPTHLIKTRGQQVTLRCSPISGHKSVSWYQQVLGQGPQFIFQYYEKEERGRGNFPDRFSARQFPNYSSELNVNALLLGDSALYLCATKLGAQVNYGYTFGSGTRLTVV.

The chain has TRBV2 and TRBJ1-2; tentative D call: TRBD1 (6 bases). The CDR3 is 12 amino acids. Per the germline V gene, CDR1 is SNHLY and CDR2 is FYNNEI. Trimming stripped 9 bases from V and 6 bases from J, with 14 bases between. This CDR3 reads CASTGQTDGYTF. DNA for the CDR3: TGTGCCAGTACTGGACAGACCGATGGCTACACCTTC.

The rearrangement uses TRBV6-1 and TRBJ2-7; D gene unclear. Trimming pared 11 bases from V and 0 bases from J, leaving 11 bases between. The CDR3 runs to 12 residues. Germline V gene data show CDR1 as MNHNS and CDR2 as SASEGT. The CDR3 nucleotides are TGTGCCGTCGACGGAAGCTCCTACGAGCAGTACTTC. Its protein is CAVDGSSYEQYF.

This clonotype occurred a few times. V is TRBV20-1 and J is TRBJ2-3; D is uncertain. Germline V CDR1 and CDR2: DFQATT, SNEGSKA (reference sequence). The CDR3 extends over 15 amino acids. Between the trimmed V and J ends, which lost 1 base and 2 bases, there was a span of 13 bases. DNA for the CDR3: TGCAGTGCTAGAGGGTTTTGGCCTTCCACAGATACGCAGTATTTT. Its translation is CSARGFWPSTDTQYF.

This clonotype was seen a handful of times. The gene calls are TRBV4-3 and TRBJ2-7; 9 nucleotides agree with TRBD1. This CDR3 is built from 14 residues. Germline lookup yields CDR1 LGHNA and CDR2 YSLEER. V gave up 3 bases and J gave up 4 bases; unmatched junction bases: 4. The CDR3 sequence is CASSQDRGIYEQYF. DNA of the CDR3: TGCGCCAGCAGCCAGGACAGGGGTATTTACGAGCAGTACTTC.

The chain carries TRBV20-1 and TRBJ2-7; D uncertain. CDR1 is DFQATT, CDR2 SNEGSKA, per germline (reference sequence). The CDR3 is 14 amino acids. V lost 3 bases and J 3 bases, leaving 15 bases between the germline ends. CDR3 sequence: CSASRMRFHYEQYF. DNA of the CDR3: TGCAGTGCTAGCAGGATGAGGTTTCACTACGAGCAGTACTTC.

DNA of the CDR3: TGTGCCAGCAGCTTCGGACAGGGGTTCACCGGGGAGCTGTTTTTT. This gives the protein CASSFGQGFTGELFF. The chain recombines TRBV11-2 with TRBJ2-2; the match to TRBD1 covers 9 bases. This CDR3 is 15 amino acids long. The germline V gene has CDR1 SGHAT and CDR2 FQNNGV. After removal of 3 bases from V and 4 bases from J, the junction contained 3 bases not matched to a gene.

This clonotype has a single count. The chain joins TRBV2 to TRBJ1-5; D remains unclear. The CDR3 has 13 amino acids. V lost 6 bases, J lost 5 bases, and 11 bases lay in between. From germline, CDR1 is SNHLY and CDR2 FYNNEI. The DNA of the CDR3 is TGTGCCAGCAGGCTGGGAGTGGATCAGCCCCAGCATTTT. It encodes CASRLGVDQPQHF.

In regard to this clonotype: The junction shows a germline mismatch at one end, possibly a read error. This chain joins TRBV4-2 and TRBJ2-7; TRBD1 or TRBD2 may be the D gene (5 bases each). Germline assignment: CDR1 LGHNA and CDR2 YNFKEQ. The CDR3 spans 16 residues. DNA of the CDR3: TGTGCCAGCGGCCAAGGGGTGGGGACGGGGACCTACGAGCAGTACTTC. This sequence encodes CASGQGVGTGTYEQYF.

In this sample, this clonotype turned up a few times. CDR3 nucleotides: TGTGCCAGCAGCTGGACCGGGATCTACGAGCAGTACTTC. Protein sequence: CASSWTGIYEQYF. The chain carries TRBV7-9 and TRBJ2-4; maybe TRBD2 (5 bases). TRBJ2-7 explains the end of the DNA better; the J call may be wrong. The CDR3 totals 13 residues. Germline lookup yields CDR1 SEHNR and CDR2 FQNEAQ (reference sequence).

The genes are TRBV30 and TRBJ2-5; 11 nucleotides align to TRBD2. Judging by the DNA end, TRBJ2-7 fits better; the J call may be wrong. This CDR3 has 12 amino acids. Germline-derived CDR1 and CDR2 are GTSNPN and SVGIG (reference sequence). The CDR3 here is CALTLAGDEQYF. CDR3 coding DNA: TGTGCCTTGACACTAGCGGGAGACGAGCAGTACTTC.

Note on this clonotype: Its ends do not fully match the called genes, so a read error is possible. The DNA of the CDR3 is TGTGCCAGCTCCCCGGGACAGGGAGGTTCACCCCTCCACTTT. Encoded protein: CASSPGQGGSPLHF. This chain joins TRBV5-1 and TRBJ1-6, with 9 positions matching TRBD1. The CDR3 loop spans 14 amino acids. The germline V gene has CDR1 SGHRS and CDR2 YFSETQ.